This T cell receptor (beta chain) was obtained from a study of blood T cell repertoires in COVID-19. While infection was still active, Seattle patients were enrolled and then followed longitudinally. As handled by the study authors: Amplifying reference gene primers gave estimates of nucleated cell counts. Sequencing was performed with immunoSEQ multiplex PCR; in TCRdb, only in-frame clones are kept and a portion is missing. V, J and clone size derive from that table, while D and trimming were established from the DNA sequence. The data hold roughly 200,000 clones, with around 79% observed a single time. This sequence was found in a woman aged 35 to 49 with COVID-19, enrolled during active disease. Sequencing was carried out using peripheral blood.

The CDR3 nucleotides are TGCAGTGCTAGCAGGGGCGATGGCTACACCTTC. Translation gives CSASRGDGYTF. V is TRBV20-1 and J is TRBJ1-2, with D possibly matching TRBD1 (6 bases). The germline V gene has CDR1 DFQATT and CDR2 SNEGSKA (reference sequence). CDR3 length: 11 residues. Trimming stripped 3 bases from V and 6 bases from J, with 8 bases between.